The clone carrying this T cell receptor (beta chain) was counted ten times or more. Trimming left V 6 bases short and J 5 bases short, with 7 bases between. The germline V gene has CDR1 DFQATT and CDR2 SNEGSKA (reference sequence). The CDR3 has 10 residues. This specimen belongs to a study of Graves' ophthalmopathy and Graves' hyperthyroidism. Overall study: No treatment had been given when peripheral blood was collected at initial diagnosis.

Amplified material comprised TCR beta CDR3 regions derived from RNA transcripts. The first-round RT-PCR employed HTBI primers together with the Qiagen OneStep RT-PCR kit. A multiplex PCR was then performed as the second round. TCRdb passed the multiplex PCR reads through MiXCR, listing each CDR3 protein once. The top ten hold around 2.4% of the sample, which has 300,000 to 450,000 distinct CDR3 sequences, about 18% seen once. Sequenced material: peripheral blood. This chain links TRBV20-1 with TRBJ2-5, with D uncertain. The receptor was derived from an adult woman with stable Graves' hyperthyroidism. This CDR3 is CSAGKETQYF. The CDR3 DNA is TGCAGTGCGGGGAAGGAGACCCAGTACTTC.